One and the same sample provided the 31 T cell receptor beta chains below, sequenced in a study of human T cells and chemical hapten exposure. Indicated time point: pre-sensitization, week 0. Indicated treatment: therapeutic diphenylcyclopropenone sensitization with weekly scalp DPC. In TCRdb, the RACE reads were re-called with MiXCR into one record per CDR3 protein. The table has roughly 100,000 distinct CDR3 sequences, around 10% seen once; the top ten hold 1.6%. The specimen comprised whole blood, sampled in connection with sensitization to the hapten diphenylcyclopropenone (DPC). These receptors all come from a woman aged 45-60 years with alopecia areata. Some clones in this sample may be carry-over from other donors' samples.

In its sample, this clonotype was seen a few times. The V and J genes are TRBV28 and TRBJ1-5; 10 positions match TRBD1. CDR1 is MDHEN, CDR2 SYDVKM, per germline. With V trimmed by 7 bases and J by 6 bases, 9 bases remained unmatched. CDR3 size: 15 residues. CDR3 in amino acids: CASNSPGTGAQPQHF. CDR3 nucleotide sequence: TGTGCCAGCAACTCCCCCGGGACAGGGGCTCAGCCCCAGCATTTT.

This clonotype showed up just a few times. The rearrangement links TRBV7-2 to TRBJ1-2, with D possibly matching TRBD1 (5 bases). The germline CDR1 and CDR2 sequences are SGHTA and FQGNSA. V was trimmed by 1 base and J by 7 bases, leaving 19 bases between them. The length of the CDR3 is 16 residues. For the CDR3, the DNA is TGTGCCAGCAGCTTAGATGGGGCCCGGGGCACCAGTGGCTACACCTTC. Translation gives CASSLDGARGTSGYTF.

This clonotype was counted between two and nine times. The V gene is TRBV9, the J gene TRBJ1-2; 9 nucleotides agree with TRBD1. V lost 4 bases, J lost 3 bases, and 7 bases stayed unmatched. This CDR3 contains 15 residues. Per the germline V gene, CDR1 is SGDLS and CDR2 is YYNGEE. CDR3 loop: CASSYSRTGDYGYTF. CDR3 in DNA: TGTGCCAGCAGCTACTCCCGGACAGGGGACTATGGCTACACCTTC.

The V and J genes are TRBV6-5 and TRBJ2-7; weak D call: TRBD2 (7 bases). V lost 1 base to trimming and J lost 6 bases, with 19 bases between them. The length of the CDR3 is 16 residues. The germline V gene has CDR1 MNHEY and CDR2 SVGAGI. CDR3 residues: CASSYFRGGGRGEQYF. Here the CDR3 DNA reads TGTGCCAGCAGTTACTTTCGAGGGGGGGGCAGGGGCGAGCAGTACTTC.

This clonotype was seen repeatedly, ten times or more. V is TRBV11-2 and J is TRBJ1-1; 7 nucleotides line up with TRBD1. Germline V gene sequence: CDR1 SGHAT, CDR2 FQNNGV. The CDR3 is 14 amino acids. V lost 6 bases and J lost 7; bases outside the gene matches: 11. CDR3 DNA: TGTGCCAGCAGGAGACAGGGAGCGAATCTTGAAGCTTTCTTT. Translating gives CASRRQGANLEAFF.

This clonotype was observed many times. The chain uses TRBV20-1 and TRBJ2-3, with D possibly TRBD1 on 6 matching bases. The CDR3 contains 14 residues. V was shortened by 4 bases and J by 5 bases, with 16 bases between the two germline ends. The germline gives CDR1 DFQATT, CDR2 SNEGSKA (reference sequence). The CDR3 sequence is CSAIHRVGGDTQYF. The CDR3 coding sequence is TGCAGTGCTATTCACAGGGTCGGAGGAGATACGCAGTATTTT.

This clonotype showed up many times. The chain joins TRBV4-2 to TRBJ2-2; D unresolved. Germline assignment: CDR1 LGHNA and CDR2 YNFKEQ. The CDR3 loop spans 15 amino acids. V was clipped by 1 base and J by 4 bases, with 10 bases between them. The CDR3 DNA reads as TGTGCCAGCAGCCAAGCCTCGGTCTTCACCGGGGAGCTGTTTTTT. It translates to CASSQASVFTGELFF.

V is TRBV5-1 and J is TRBJ2-3; D is ambiguous. This CDR3 has 15 amino acids. Germline values: CDR1 SGHRS, CDR2 YFSETQ. The ends were cut back, 3 bases at V and 0 bases at J, with 11 bases in the middle. CDR3 nucleotide sequence: TGCGCCAGCAGCTCCGGACGGTCTAGCACAGATACGCAGTATTTT. Amino acids: CASSSGRSSTDTQYF.

This clonotype was detected a few times. In DNA form, the CDR3 reads TGTGCCAGCAGTCCGACAGGGGGCGTCCCGGAAAAACTGTTTTTT. Residues: CASSPTGGVPEKLFF. The V call is TRBV7-9, the J call TRBJ1-4, with 10 nucleotides matching TRBD1. The CDR3 runs 15 residues. The V segment lost 6 bases and the J segment 8 bases; nucleotides outside the gene matches: 9. Per germline, CDR1 SEHNR and CDR2 FQNEAQ (reference sequence). Using reference TRBV7-9 and TRBJ1-4 for the parts outside the CDR3, the full variable domain is DTGVSQNPRHKITKRGQNVTFRCDPISEHNRLYWYRQTLGQGPEFLTYFQNEAQLEKSRLLSDRFSAERPKGSFSTLEIQRTEQGDSAMYLCASSPTGGVPEKLFFGSGTQLSVL.

The J gene is TRBJ2-2, the V gene TRBV7-9; D not certain. The CDR3 covers 13 residues. V was trimmed by 2 bases and J by 7 bases, leaving 8 bases between them. CDR1 and CDR2 (germline): SEHNR, FQNEAQ (reference sequence). CDR3 sequence reads: CASSLYPGGELFF. CDR3 sequence (DNA): TGTGCCAGCAGCTTATACCCTGGCGGGGAGCTGTTTTTT. The full variable domain, rest sourced from reference TRBV7-9 and TRBJ2-2, is DTGVSQNPRHKITKRGQNVTFRCDPISEHNRLYWYRQTLGQGPEFLTYFQNEAQLEKSRLLSDRFSAERPKGSFSTLEIQRTEQGDSAMYLCASSLYPGGELFFGEGSRLTVL.

There are a few counts of this clonotype. The J gene is TRBJ1-4, the V gene TRBV5-1, with unresolved D. There are 14 residues in the CDR3. V shed 0 bases and J shed 3 bases, with 6 bases lying between them. The germline V gene encodes CDR1 SGHRS and CDR2 YFSETQ. This chain's CDR3 is CASSLGDPNEKLFF. CDR3 nucleotides: TGCGCCAGCAGCTTGGGGGATCCTAATGAAAAACTGTTTTTT.

This clonotype showed up many times. The CDR3 spells CSAREPGMNTEAFF. In DNA, the CDR3 is TGCAGTGCTAGAGAGCCAGGCATGAACACTGAAGCTTTCTTT. The rearrangement links TRBV20-1 to TRBJ1-1; D is uncertain. The CDR3 has 14 residues. The V and J ends lost 0 bases and 0 bases respectively, with 8 bases between them. Germline V gene data show CDR1 as DFQATT and CDR2 as SNEGSKA (reference sequence).

The chain links TRBV11-3 to TRBJ2-5; D call uncertain. The germline CDR1 and CDR2 sequences are SGHNT and YENEEA. Trimming left V 0 bases short and J 3 bases short, with 14 bases between. The CDR3 is 16 amino acids. The CDR3 coding sequence is TGTGCCAGCAGCTTAGAGGGCCCTACACGTAAAGAGACCCAGTACTTC. Translating it yields CASSLEGPTRKETQYF.

The chain is built from TRBV5-6 and TRBJ1-2, with a tentative D call TRBD1 (5 bases). This CDR3 is 17 amino acids long. CDR1 is SGHDT and CDR2 is YYEEEE in the germline V gene. V was pared by 0 bases and J by 4 bases, with 19 bases between. CDR3: CASSLAVAVGGGYGYTF. Written as DNA, the CDR3 is TGTGCCAGCAGCTTGGCCGTCGCAGTCGGGGGAGGCTATGGCTACACCTTC.

The rearrangement joins TRBV7-9 to TRBJ1-1, with a weak D call TRBD1 (5 bases). The CDR3 has 12 amino acids. CDR1 and CDR2 (germline): SEHNR, FQNEAQ (reference sequence). CDR3 amino acids: CAGTGMNTEAFF. CDR3 nucleotide sequence: TGTGCAGGGACGGGGATGAACACTGAAGCTTTCTTT.

V gene TRBV3-1 combines with J gene TRBJ2-1; tentatively, D is TRBD1 (5 bases). Deletions cut 4 bases from V and 12 bases from J, with 19 bases between. The CDR3 is 14 residues long. CDR1 is LGHDT and CDR2 is YNNKEL in the germline V gene (reference sequence). The chain's CDR3 is CASSPGRQGQGQFF. In DNA form, the CDR3 reads TGTGCCAGCAGCCCTGGCCGGCAGGGCCAGGGGCAGTTCTTC.

This clonotype was recorded a few times. The V gene is TRBV28, the J gene TRBJ2-3; TRBD1 matches at 12 bases. Germline loops: CDR1 MDHEN, CDR2 SYDVKM. The CDR3 loop spans 16 amino acids. J gave up 1 base and V 3 bases, and 2 bases lay outside the gene matches. CDR3 DNA sequence: TGTGCCAGCAGTTTCCGGGACAGGGGGCGCACAGATACGCAGTATTTT. Translating it yields CASSFRDRGRTDTQYF. The entire variable domain, with the rest obtained from reference TRBV28 and TRBJ2-3, is as follows: DVKVTQSSRYLVKRTGEKVFLECVQDMDHENMFWYRQDPGLGLRLIYFSYDVKMKEKGDIPEGYSVSREKKERFSLILESASTNQTSMYLCASSFRDRGRTDTQYFGPGTRLTVL.

This clonotype was counted only a few times. The V call is TRBV11-2, the J call TRBJ2-7, with a tentative D call TRBD2 (5 bases). In germline, CDR1 is SGHAT, CDR2 FQNNGV. Deletions cut 5 bases from V and 2 bases from J, with 13 bases between. The CDR3 covers 14 residues. In nucleotides, the CDR3 is TGTGCCAGCAGCCCGAACGGGGTCACCTACGAGCAGTACTTC. It yields the protein CASSPNGVTYEQYF.

The chain employs TRBV28 and TRBJ2-5; the match to TRBD2 covers 8 bases. The CDR3 has 15 residues. From germline, CDR1 is MDHEN and CDR2 SYDVKM. The V gene end was trimmed by 5 bases and the J gene end by 5 bases; junction bases not matched to a gene: 10. The CDR3 is CASSLGLAVKETQYF. The CDR3 coding sequence is TGTGCCAGCAGTCTAGGACTAGCTGTTAAGGAGACCCAGTACTTC.

This clonotype was recorded at least ten times. The chain joins TRBV28 to TRBJ2-2, with a weak D call TRBD2 (6 bases). Germline-derived CDR1 and CDR2 are MDHEN and SYDVKM. Trimming cost V 11 bases and J 0 bases, with 10 bases left between them. This CDR3 spans 13 amino acids. The CDR3 spells CASRGANTGELFF. For the CDR3, the DNA is TGTGCCTCCCGCGGGGCGAACACCGGGGAGCTGTTTTTT.

This clonotype was counted at least ten times. This chain links TRBV4-1 with TRBJ2-1; 7 bases are a match to TRBD1. J gave up 10 bases and V 4 bases, and 7 bases lay outside the gene matches. The CDR3 length is 13 residues. CDR1 and CDR2 from the germline V gene are MGHRA and YSYEKL. CDR3: CASSRGTAWEQFF. The CDR3 nucleotides read TGCGCCAGCAGCCGTGGGACAGCCTGGGAGCAGTTCTTC.

This clonotype was observed at least ten times. The J gene is TRBJ1-4, the V gene TRBV12-2; the D call of TRBD1 is as the table states it, not checked on the DNA. TRBV12-2 is tagged as a pseudogene. The CDR3 runs 20 residues. The CDR3 nucleotides are TGTGCAAGTCGCTTAGTAACGTTGGGGAGACAGGGGTTAAACCCTGAAAAACTGTTTTTT. Encoded protein: CASRLVTLGRQGLNPEKLFF.

This clonotype appeared many times. The chain joins TRBV20-1 to TRBJ2-1; tentative D call: TRBD2 (6 bases). CDR1 DFQATT and CDR2 SNEGSKA come from the germline V gene (reference sequence). With 1 base removed from V and 5 bases from J, the gap between germline ends came to 24 bases. This CDR3 comprises 18 residues. CDR3 sequence: CSARGWFSGEVIHNEQFF. Here the CDR3 DNA reads TGCAGTGCTAGAGGGTGGTTTAGCGGAGAAGTTATACACAATGAGCAGTTCTTC.

This clonotype was seen only a few times. V is TRBV29-1 and J is TRBJ1-1; TRBD1 is a possible D gene (6 bases). Germline V gene sequence: CDR1 SQVTM, CDR2 ANQGSEA. The V end lost 6 bases, the J end lost 2 bases, and 10 bases lay between the germline ends. The CDR3 covers 12 residues. Here the CDR3 reads CSVGQSNTEAFF. The CDR3 DNA is TGCAGCGTCGGACAGTCAAACACTGAAGCTTTCTTT. Full variable domain (remainder filled in from reference TRBV29-1 and TRBJ1-1): SAVISQKPSRDICQRGTSLTIQCQVDSQVTMMFWYRQQPGQSLTLIATANQGSEATYESGFVIDKFPISRPNLTFSTLTVSNMSPEDSSIYLCSVGQSNTEAFFGQGTRLTVV.

The chain joins TRBV27 to TRBJ1-1; D perhaps matches TRBD1 (5 bases). The CDR3 extends over 15 amino acids. The germline CDR1 and CDR2 sequences are MNHEY and SMNVEV (reference sequence). V shed 5 bases and J shed 1 base, with 14 bases lying between them. The CDR3 region has the DNA TGTGCCAGCAGTCCATCCCCGACAGCGAACACTGAAGCTTTCTTT. It encodes CASSPSPTANTEAFF.

This chain connects TRBV9 to TRBJ2-7, with D tentatively TRBD2 (5 bases). Trimming took 3 bases from V and 8 from J, leaving 18 bases between them. Germline V gene lookup returns CDR1 SGDLS and CDR2 YYNGEE. The CDR3 consists of 14 residues. The CDR3 protein is CASSGSNEGAKQYF. The CDR3 DNA follows: TGTGCCAGCAGCGGAAGTAATGAGGGCGCGAAGCAGTACTTC.

This clonotype was seen at least ten times. The V gene is TRBV7-9, the J gene TRBJ2-3, with D unresolved. The CDR3 contains 13 residues. Germline assignment: CDR1 SEHNR and CDR2 FQNEAQ (reference sequence). Trimming left V 6 bases short and J 2 bases short, with 9 bases between. The CDR3 here is CASRQRSTDTQYF. Here the CDR3 DNA reads TGTGCCAGCAGGCAGAGATCCACAGATACGCAGTATTTT.

This clonotype was detected only a few times. The rearrangement uses TRBV5-6 and TRBJ1-2; D perhaps matches TRBD1 (5 bases). CDR1 and CDR2 from the germline V gene are SGHDT and YYEEEE. The CDR3 is 15 amino acids. V was trimmed by 4 bases and J by 3 bases, leaving 16 bases between them. The CDR3 protein is CASSLTATDYYGYTF. For the CDR3, the DNA is TGTGCCAGCAGCCTGACCGCGACAGACTACTATGGCTACACCTTC.

There are a few counts of this clonotype. The V call is TRBV5-1, the J call TRBJ2-7; 8 nucleotides align to TRBD1. CDR3 length: 14 residues. The junction had 9 bases not matched to a gene; V was cut back by 4 bases and J by 6 bases. The germline V gene encodes CDR1 SGHRS and CDR2 YFSETQ. The CDR3 is CASSPWTGKGEQYF. CDR3 DNA sequence: TGCGCCAGCAGCCCATGGACAGGGAAGGGCGAGCAGTACTTC.

This clonotype appeared a few times. V is TRBV28 and J is TRBJ2-6, with D uncertain. The germline V and J ends were trimmed by 2 bases and 2 bases, with 10 bases remaining between them. Per the germline V gene, CDR1 is MDHEN and CDR2 is SYDVKM. This CDR3 region has 16 residues. The CDR3 loop is CASSLRSTAGANVLTF. CDR3 bases: TGTGCCAGCAGTTTAAGGTCAACAGCTGGGGCCAACGTCCTGACTTTC.

J is TRBJ1-6 and V is TRBV11-2; possibly TRBD1 for D (5 bases). Deletions cut 7 bases from V and 7 bases from J, with 14 bases between. The CDR3 sequence is 14 residues long. Germline CDR1 and CDR2: SGHAT and FQNNGV. The DNA of the CDR3 is TGTGCCAGCACCACGGGACGGTCAAATTCACCCCTCCACTTT. It translates to CASTTGRSNSPLHF.